This entry lists 13 T cell receptor beta chains sequenced from one sample in a study of vaccination effects on CD4 cells after COVID-19. No antigen is known for these receptors. The method was immunoSEQ multiplex PCR; TCRdb's version includes in-frame clones alone and lacks a portion of them. The sample yields some 79,000 clones, around four fifths seen once. In the ViraFEST assay, antigen-specific CD4+ clonotypes were identified by expansion after peptide-pool stimulation. After roughly eleven days in culture, the CD4+ T cells were isolated. The sequenced sample was CD4+ T cells from PBMCs cultured with HCoV-229E spike peptides, obtained before COVID-19 vaccination. These TCRs come from a human donor who received a COVID-19 vaccine.

This clone was recorded a few times. The CDR3: CASSLTLNYGYTF. The CDR3 DNA is TGTGCCAGCAGCTTAACACTTAACTATGGCTACACCTTC. V usage is TRBV7-2 and J usage is TRBJ1-2; D not certain. The CDR3 runs 13 residues. The V end was cut by 2 bases, the J end by 1 base, with 5 bases between. Germline V lookup: CDR1 SGHTA, CDR2 FQGNSA.

The J gene is TRBJ1-1, the V gene TRBV6-5; no firm D call. Germline loops: CDR1 MNHEY, CDR2 SVGAGI. This CDR3 region has 15 residues. The V and J ends lost 0 bases and 0 bases respectively, with 8 bases between them. The CDR3 region has the DNA TGTGCCAGCAGTTACTCGGCGAGGGTGAACACTGAAGCTTTCTTT. Protein product: CASSYSARVNTEAFF.

The chain uses TRBV7-9 and TRBJ2-5; TRBD2 is a possible D gene (6 bases). The CDR3 is 15 residues long. Trimming pared 3 bases from V and 2 bases from J, leaving 13 bases between. The germline gives CDR1 SEHNR, CDR2 FQNEAQ (reference sequence). The CDR3 here is CASSLGGGIQETQYF. The DNA for the CDR3 is TGTGCCAGCAGCTTGGGGGGAGGCATACAAGAGACCCAGTACTTC. Looking up the rest from reference TRBV7-9 and TRBJ2-5 gives the full variable domain: DTGVSQNPRHKITKRGQNVTFRCDPISEHNRLYWYRQTLGQGPEFLTYFQNEAQLEKSRLLSDRFSAERPKGSFSTLEIQRTEQGDSAMYLCASSLGGGIQETQYFGPGTRLLVL.

The sample holds one count of this clone. The V gene is TRBV5-6, the J gene TRBJ2-1; no definite D call. Germline CDR1 is SGHDT and CDR2 is YYEEEE. This CDR3 comprises 12 residues. Between the trimmed V and J ends, which lost 3 bases and 8 bases, there was a span of 9 bases. Written as DNA, the CDR3 is TGTGCCAGCAGCTCCTATGGGTATGAGCAGTTCTTC. Amino acids: CASSSYGYEQFF.

The table lists this clone with a count of one. The chain is built from TRBV10-2 and TRBJ1-2; the D gene is possibly TRBD1 (6 bases). Deletions cut 2 bases from V and 6 bases from J, with 10 bases between. CDR1 and CDR2 (germline): WSHSY, SAAADI. This CDR3 has 13 amino acids. CDR3 sequence reads: CASSEDRFNGYTF. DNA of the CDR3: TGCGCCAGCAGTGAGGACAGGTTCAATGGCTACACCTTC.

The genes are TRBV19 and TRBJ2-3, with 9 bases fitting TRBD2. Germline V gives CDR1 LNHDA, CDR2 SQIVND (reference sequence). This CDR3 has 16 residues. V gave up 4 bases and J gave up 4 bases; unmatched junction bases: 9. The CDR3 here is CASSTLGAGGADTQYF. In DNA form, the CDR3 reads TGTGCCAGTAGTACCTTAGGCGCGGGGGGGGCAGATACGCAGTATTTT.

There are a few counts of this clone. V and J are TRBV2 and TRBJ2-5; 9 bases fit TRBD1. Germline values: CDR1 SNHLY, CDR2 FYNNEI. The CDR3 is 16 amino acids. J lost 5 bases, V lost 9 bases, and 16 bases had no gene match. Written as DNA, the CDR3 is TGTGCCAGTCGGCGTGGAACCGGGACAGGGAGGGAGACCCAGTACTTC. As protein: CASRRGTGTGRETQYF.

This clone was seen a single time. V usage is TRBV10-3 and J usage is TRBJ2-6; no clear D gene. V lost 0 bases and J 2 bases, leaving 5 bases between the germline ends. CDR1 and CDR2 (germline): ENHRY, SYGVKD. CDR3 length: 15 residues. CDR3 DNA sequence: TGTGCCATCAGTGAGTCGTCGACTGGGGCCAACGTCCTGACTTTC. It is translated as CAISESSTGANVLTF.

This clone was picked up one time. The chain uses TRBV3-1 (or the pseudogene TRBV3-2) and TRBJ2-1, with 8 bases matching TRBD2. Germline CDR1 and CDR2: LGHDT and YNNKEL (reference sequence). V trimming: 4 bases; J trimming: 8 bases; junction bases outside the gene matches: 7. CDR3 length equals 14 residues. The CDR3 is CASSRQRGNDEQFF. The CDR3 region has the DNA TGTGCCAGCAGCCGACAGCGGGGGAACGATGAGCAGTTCTTC.

This sequence joins TRBV6-5 and TRBJ1-6, with a weak D call TRBD1 (6 bases). The CDR3 runs 16 residues. Germline V gene lookup returns CDR1 MNHEY and CDR2 SVGAGI. Trimming shortened V by 2 bases and J by 9 bases, and 17 bases separated the two germline ends. CDR3 amino acids: CASSYGIQGFTSPLHF. Written as DNA, the CDR3 is TGTGCCAGCAGTTACGGAATACAGGGATTTACTTCACCCCTCCACTTT.

The chain carries TRBV27 and TRBJ1-4; D possibly corresponds to TRBD1 (5 bases). In germline, CDR1 is MNHEY, CDR2 SMNVEV (reference sequence). V lost 4 bases to trimming and J lost 5 bases, with 8 bases between them. The CDR3 consists of 13 residues. The CDR3 is CASSSGGNEKLFF. CDR3 nucleotide sequence: TGTGCCAGCAGTTCTGGGGGGAATGAAAAACTGTTTTTT. The full variable domain, rest sourced from reference TRBV27 and TRBJ1-4, is EAQVTQNPRYLITVTGKKLTVTCSQNMNHEYMSWYRQDPGLGLRQIYYSMNVEVTDKGDVPEGYKVSRKEKRNFPLILESPSPNQTSLYFCASSSGGNEKLFFGSGTQLSVL.

The J gene is TRBJ1-6, the V gene TRBV9; possibly TRBD1 for D (5 bases). The CDR3 consists of 14 residues. Germline V gives CDR1 SGDLS, CDR2 YYNGEE. V was pared by 2 bases and J by 4 bases, with 7 bases between. The CDR3 spells CASSVGAYNSPLHF. CDR3 coding DNA: TGTGCCAGCAGCGTCGGGGCATATAATTCACCCCTCCACTTT.

The chain recombines TRBV6-5 with TRBJ1-1; D gene ambiguous. The CDR3 has 14 amino acids. From germline, CDR1 is MNHEY and CDR2 SVGAGI. Trimming stripped 6 bases from V and 3 bases from J, with 14 bases between. DNA for the CDR3: TGTGCCAGCAGGGCCCTCTCGGCGGACACTGAAGCTTTCTTT. Translation gives CASRALSADTEAFF.